This T cell receptor (beta chain) was found in a study of stem cell transplantation in POMP-related autoinflammatory disease. As for the study in general: Defective thymoproteasomes were hypothesized to impair CD8+ T-cell positive selection. Before transplant: CD4+ naive skewing, low CD8+ proportions, reduced cytokine secretion. Study results and caveats: Across all analyzed T-cell subsets, patients with PRAID tended toward reduced diversity and increased clonality. Patients with PRAID showed a restricted number of unique TRB V-J gene pairings.

Of note for this clone: Its antigen remains unknown.

Data came from immunoSEQ multiplex PCR; TCRdb stores just in-frame clones and leaves some out. This sample has over 60,000 clones, with approximately 90% found just once. With V trimmed by 4 bases and J by 7 bases, 5 bases remained unmatched. The CDR3 has 13 amino acids. Germline loops: CDR1 MNHEY, CDR2 SVGAGI. The chain employs TRBV6-5 and TRBJ2-5; 8 nucleotides match TRBD2. The sequencing here drew on CD4+ T cells from PBMCs, taken after stem cell transplantation. This receptor was obtained from a human patient with POMP-related autoinflammation and immune dysregulation (PRAID). Some T cells may be provided by the graft donor. This CDR3 is CASSWSAGGTQYF. In DNA form, the CDR3 reads TGTGCCAGCAGTTGGTCTGCGGGAGGGACCCAGTACTTC.